A selection of T cell receptor beta chains follows, all from one sample in a study of shared clonotypes between healthy human individuals. TCRdb keeps only in-frame clones here, not all; method: immunoSEQ multiplex PCR. Here the sample spans 550,000 to 800,000 clones, less than 95% being singletons. Sequencing was done on a sample of memory CD8+ T cells from PBMCs. All receptors derive from a man aged 18 to 29 in good health. Some clones in this sample may be carry-over from other donors' samples. CDR3s include the opening cysteine and the closing phenylalanine or tryptophan. The order of the fields is D gene, J gene, V gene, clone size, CDR3 DNA, CDR3 protein. D genes are given only for firm matches. Expanded clones get a size class; other rows say once, few or many, or leave the size out.

TRBD1,TRBJ1-3,TRBV13,NA,TGTGCCAGCAGCTTCTCAGGGGGAACTGGAAACACCATATATTTT,CASSFSGGTGNTIYF
TRBD2,TRBJ2-7,TRBV28,once,TGTGCCAGCAGTTTACTGACTAGCGGGGGATCCTACGAGCAGTACTTC,CASSLLTSGGSYEQYF
TRBD1,TRBJ2-7,TRBV28,NA,TGTGCCAGCTGGACGGGACAGACCTCCTACGAGCAGTACTTC,CASWTGQTSYEQYF
TRBD2,TRBJ2-5,TRBV7-6,NA,TGTGCCAGCAGCTTCCACCCTTTGCGGGAGGGGGGCGAGACCCAGTACTTC,CASSFHPLREGGETQYF
NA,TRBJ1-1,TRBV27,NA,TGTGCCAGCAGTTTTTCATCCGGGACCCTGACTGAAGCTTTCTTT,CASSFSSGTLTEAFF
NA,TRBJ2-1,TRBV27,NA,TGTGCCAGCAGTCCCCATCTAACAGGTGGTGGGTTCAATGAGCAGTTCTTC,CASSPHLTGGGFNEQFF
TRBD1,TRBJ2-7,TRBV10-1,NA,TGCGCCAGCAGCCAGGGGGCTCACGAGCAGTACTTC,CASSQGAHEQYF
NA,TRBJ2-2,TRBV7-6,NA,TGTGCCAGCAGCTTATTACTAGCTGGTTCCGGGGAGCTGTTTTTT,CASSLLLAGSGELFF
TRBD2,TRBJ2-3,TRBV7-9,NA,TGTGCCAGCAGCTCGACTAGCGGGAGACTCACAGATACGCAGTATTTT,CASSSTSGRLTDTQYF
NA,TRBJ1-2,TRBV7-9,NA,TGTGCCAGCAGCCCAGGCTATGCGGGGATTGTGGGCGGTGGCTACACCTTC,CASSPGYAGIVGGGYTF